This TCR beta chain was identified in a study of response to subunit inactivated influenza vaccine. Overall study findings and caveats: That few new T cells are recruited by each seasonal influenza vaccination was the authors' suggestion.

TCRdb re-called the RT-PCR reads with MiXCR, one entry per CDR3 protein. The profile shows about 800,000 distinct CDR3 sequences, 20% to 25% of them singletons. In regard to this clonotype: Its specificity is not known.

Germline CDR1 ENHRY, CDR2 SYGVKD. V was pared by 3 bases and J by 4 bases, with 12 bases of the junction left unmatched. This CDR3 has 18 residues. This receptor was identified in a man over 45 who received an inactivated influenza vaccine. The chain employs TRBV10-3 and TRBJ2-2, with 9 bases identical to TRBD2. The material was PBMCs from blood, obtained roughly 5 days after vaccination. The CDR3 nucleotides are TGTGCCATCAGTGACCCGCGGACTAGCGTGGTTGCCACCGGGGAGCTGTTTTTT. Its translation is CAISDPRTSVVATGELFF.